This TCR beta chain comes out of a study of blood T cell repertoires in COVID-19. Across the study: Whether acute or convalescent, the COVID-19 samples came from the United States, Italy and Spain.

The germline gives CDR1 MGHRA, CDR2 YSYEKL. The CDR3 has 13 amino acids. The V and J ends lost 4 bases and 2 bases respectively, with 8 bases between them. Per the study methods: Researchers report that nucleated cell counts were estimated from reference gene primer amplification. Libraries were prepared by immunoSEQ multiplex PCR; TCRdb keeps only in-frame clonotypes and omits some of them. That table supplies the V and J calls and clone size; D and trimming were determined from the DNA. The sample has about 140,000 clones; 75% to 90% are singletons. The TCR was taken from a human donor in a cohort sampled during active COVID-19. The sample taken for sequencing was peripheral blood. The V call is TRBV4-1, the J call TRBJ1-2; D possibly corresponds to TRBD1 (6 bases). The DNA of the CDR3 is TGCGCCAGCAGCCCCGACAGGAACTATGGCTACACCTTC. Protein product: CASSPDRNYGYTF.